This is a list of T cell receptor beta chains from one sample in a study of blood T cells in healthy people across ages. TCRdb reanalysed the 5' RACE reads using MiXCR and keeps one entry per CDR3 protein. The sample lists about 800,000 distinct CDR3 sequences, 58% seen once, with 22% in the top ten. Sequencing was performed on blood. Every receptor here comes from a man aged 25-45 years in good health. CDR3s include the opening cysteine and the closing phenylalanine or tryptophan. Each record gives: D gene, V gene, J gene, clone size, CDR3 DNA, CDR3 protein. A D gene is named only where the DNA matches it firmly. Clone size, where shown, is once, few, many, or a class for clones that have expanded.

d_call: -
v_call: TRBV7-9
j_call: TRBJ2-5
clone_size: -
cdr3_nt: TGTGCCAGCAGACCAGACAGTTCCCAAGAGACCCAGTACTTC
cdr3_aa: CASRPDSSQETQYF

d_call: -
v_call: TRBV5-4
j_call: TRBJ1-2
clone_size: -
cdr3_nt: TGTGCCAGCAGCCCCGCTCCCCGGGATGGCTACACCTTC
cdr3_aa: CASSPAPRDGYTF

d_call: TRBD2
v_call: TRBV7-2
j_call: TRBJ2-1
clone_size: -
cdr3_nt: TGTGCCAGCAGCTTAGTTGGGTGGGAGGGGAATGAGCAGTTCTTC
cdr3_aa: CASSLVGWEGNEQFF

d_call: -
v_call: TRBV30
j_call: TRBJ2-5
clone_size: -
cdr3_nt: TGTGCCTGGAGTGGCTATGAGCAGTACTTC
cdr3_aa: CAWSGYEQYF

d_call: TRBD2
v_call: TRBV15
j_call: TRBJ2-3
clone_size: -
cdr3_nt: TGTGCCACCAGAAAGGGGCTAGCGGTCTACACAGATACGCAGTATTTT
cdr3_aa: CATRKGLAVYTDTQYF

d_call: TRBD1
v_call: TRBV4-1
j_call: TRBJ1-1
clone_size: -
cdr3_nt: TGCGCCAGCAGCCAGCAGGCCTGGGACAGGGCGACTGAAGCTTTCTTT
cdr3_aa: CASSQQAWDRATEAFF

d_call: -
v_call: TRBV29-1
j_call: TRBJ2-3
clone_size: -
cdr3_nt: TGCAGCGTTGAAGAGCGAGGGGGGGCAGATACGCAGTATTTT
cdr3_aa: CSVEERGGADTQYF

d_call: -
v_call: TRBV12-3/TRBV12-4
j_call: TRBJ1-1
clone_size: few
cdr3_nt: TGTGCCAGCAGTCCCCAACCCCGAACTGAAGCTTTCTTT
cdr3_aa: CASSPQPRTEAFF

d_call: -
v_call: TRBV7-2
j_call: TRBJ2-5
clone_size: -
cdr3_nt: TGTGCCAGCAGAAACGGGGACGCTCGAGAGACCCAGTACTTC
cdr3_aa: CASRNGDARETQYF

d_call: -
v_call: TRBV5-1
j_call: TRBJ2-1
clone_size: -
cdr3_nt: TGCGCCAGCAGCTTCTTGCCGGTTAACGAGCAGTTCTTC
cdr3_aa: CASSFLPVNEQFF

d_call: -
v_call: TRBV6-5
j_call: TRBJ2-2
clone_size: -
cdr3_nt: TGTGCCAGCAAACGCGACGGGGAGCTGTTTTTT
cdr3_aa: CASKRDGELFF

d_call: -
v_call: TRBV6-4
j_call: TRBJ2-2
clone_size: -
cdr3_nt: TGTGCCAGCAGTGACTCAACCACCGGGGAGCTGTTTTTT
cdr3_aa: CASSDSTTGELFF

d_call: TRBD1
v_call: TRBV7-8
j_call: TRBJ2-4
clone_size: -
cdr3_nt: TGTGCCAGCAGCTTAGGAGTCAGGGGGATGAGGGAGCAGTACTTC
cdr3_aa: CASSLGVRGMREQYF

d_call: -
v_call: TRBV5-1
j_call: TRBJ2-7
clone_size: -
cdr3_nt: TGCGCCAGCAGCTTTATTCTAGGGTCCTACGAGCAGTACTTC
cdr3_aa: CASSFILGSYEQYF

d_call: TRBD1
v_call: TRBV28
j_call: TRBJ2-7
clone_size: -
cdr3_nt: TGTGCCACCTCACATCCGGGACAGCGATATATTGGCTACGAGCAGTACTTC
cdr3_aa: CATSHPGQRYIGYEQYF

d_call: TRBD2
v_call: TRBV29-1
j_call: TRBJ2-7
clone_size: -
cdr3_nt: TGCAGCGTCTCTAGCGGGGTCGAGCAGTACTTC
cdr3_aa: CSVSSGVEQYF

d_call: -
v_call: TRBV20-1
j_call: TRBJ1-2
clone_size: -
cdr3_nt: TGCAGTGCTAGAGATACGGGGTCCTATGGCTACACCTTC
cdr3_aa: CSARDTGSYGYTF

d_call: TRBD2
v_call: TRBV27
j_call: TRBJ2-1
clone_size: few
cdr3_nt: TGTGCCAGCAGTTGGACTAGCGGGAGGGCCTTAAGTTCCAATGAGCAGTTCTTC
cdr3_aa: CASSWTSGRALSSNEQFF

d_call: -
v_call: TRBV29-1
j_call: TRBJ2-1
clone_size: -
cdr3_nt: TGCAGCACCCGCCCGGGACTCCGGGACAATGAGCAGTTCTTC
cdr3_aa: CSTRPGLRDNEQFF

d_call: -
v_call: TRBV24-1
j_call: TRBJ2-2
clone_size: once
cdr3_nt: TGTGCCACCAGTGACTTCGGGACCAGGTCGGCCGGGGAGCTGTTTTTT
cdr3_aa: CATSDFGTRSAGELFF

d_call: -
v_call: TRBV7-9
j_call: TRBJ2-5
clone_size: few
cdr3_nt: TGTGCCAGCAGCTTACGTCCAGGGCAAGAGACCCAGTACTTC
cdr3_aa: CASSLRPGQETQYF

d_call: -
v_call: TRBV28
j_call: TRBJ2-1
clone_size: -
cdr3_nt: TGTGCCAGCGGAGGGAGCAGGGTCGATGAGCAGTTTTTC
cdr3_aa: CASGGSRVDEQFF